This TCR beta chain comes out of a study of blood T cell repertoires in COVID-19. The CDR3 totals 14 residues. Germline CDR1 SGHRS, CDR2 YFSETQ. V dropped 7 bases and J dropped 5; count of bases not matched to a gene: 5. Assay: immunoSEQ multiplex PCR; the TCRdb copy retains only in-frame clones and omits some. The sample has approximately 240,000 clones, about 89% seen once. The J gene is TRBJ2-1, the V gene TRBV5-1; TRBD2 matches 11 bases. The TCR originated in a woman younger than 35 who had recovered from COVID-19. The sequencing sample was made of PBMCs or T cells enriched from blood (not recorded which). The CDR3 nucleotides read TGCGCCAGCTACCTGGGACTAGCGGACAATGAGCAGTTCTTC. Translating gives CASYLGLADNEQFF.